A single sample is the source of the 19 T cell receptor beta chains below, sequenced in a study of blood T cell repertoires in COVID-19. Libraries were prepared by immunoSEQ multiplex PCR; TCRdb keeps only in-frame clonotypes and omits some of them. This table holds 90,000 to 100,000 clones, 81% found once. Sample: peripheral blood. These receptors came from a man in his sixties with acute or convalescent COVID-19.

The chain links TRBV6-4 to TRBJ2-1, with TRBD2 matching over 11 bases. This CDR3 has 13 amino acids. Per the germline V gene, CDR1 is MRHNA and CDR2 is SNTAGT. Trimming took 6 bases from V and 10 from J; bases not matched to a gene: 5. The CDR3 loop reads CASSVGLAAEQFF. CDR3 DNA: TGTGCCAGCAGCGTGGGACTAGCGGCCGAGCAGTTCTTC.

The chain uses TRBV27 and TRBJ1-5, with 7 bases lining up with TRBD1. V trimming: 5 bases; J trimming: 0 bases; junction bases outside the gene matches: 7. This CDR3 has 16 amino acids. Germline V gene data show CDR1 as MNHEY and CDR2 as SMNVEV (reference sequence). The CDR3 DNA follows: TGTGCCAGCAGTAGCCGACAGGGTTATAGCAATCAGCCCCAGCATTTT. As protein: CASSSRQGYSNQPQHF.

This clone appeared once. The chain employs TRBV6-5 and TRBJ1-2, with 10 bases fitting TRBD1. The CDR3 extends over 16 amino acids. The junction had 7 bases not matched to a gene; V was cut back by 2 bases and J by 4 bases. Germline CDR1 MNHEY, CDR2 SVGAGI. In nucleotides, the CDR3 is TGTGCCAGCAGTTACCGAGGGACAGGGGTCTTCTATGGCTACACCTTC. This translates into CASSYRGTGVFYGYTF.

The chain couples TRBV7-2 to TRBJ1-2; the match to TRBD1 covers 9 bases. Germline V gene data show CDR1 as SGHTA and CDR2 as FQGNSA. This CDR3 contains 16 residues. V was clipped by 3 bases and J by 0 bases; unmatched bases: 5. The CDR3 sequence: CASSFTGQGPNYGYTF. DNA of the CDR3: TGTGCCAGCAGCTTTACGGGACAGGGACCTAACTATGGCTACACCTTC.

A single count supports this clone. Since a much larger clone is just one base distant, this may be a read error. This chain uses TRBV3-1 (or the pseudogene TRBV3-2) with TRBJ1-2; a possible D gene is TRBD1 (5 bases). This CDR3 is built from 11 residues. The V and J ends lost 4 bases and 8 bases respectively, with 8 bases between them. Germline V gene sequence: CDR1 LGHDT, CDR2 YNNKEL (reference sequence). This chain's CDR3 is CASSLGEGYTF. The CDR3 bases are TGTGCCAGCAGCCTAGGGGAAGGCTACACCTTC.

The CDR3 coding sequence is TGTGCCATCACCCCAGGAGGGGACAGGGCTTTGACTGGCTACACCTTC. This translates into CAITPGGDRALTGYTF. The V gene is TRBV10-3, the J gene TRBJ1-2, with TRBD1 matching 9 bases. Germline V lookup: CDR1 ENHRY, CDR2 SYGVKD. CDR3 length: 16 amino acids. Losses at the gene ends were 7 bases for V and 7 bases for J; bases not matched to a gene: 16.

This rearrangement joins TRBV7-2 to TRBJ1-4; 7 bases line up with TRBD1. Germline CDR1 SGHTA, CDR2 FQGNSA. J gave up 2 bases and V 5 bases, and 5 bases lay outside the gene matches. The CDR3 is 15 amino acids. CDR3 nucleotide sequence: TGTGCCAGCAGCCCCCAGGGGGGCACTAATGAAAAACTGTTTTTT. Protein product: CASSPQGGTNEKLFF.

The chain carries TRBV7-9 and TRBJ1-4; 8 nucleotides line up with TRBD1. The CDR3 is made up of 14 amino acids. Losses at the gene ends were 5 bases for V and 2 bases for J; bases not matched to a gene: 1. Germline V CDR1 and CDR2: SEHNR, FQNEAQ (reference sequence). In DNA, the CDR3 is TGTGCCAGCAGCGACAGGGGCACTAATGAAAAACTGTTTTTT. Protein: CASSDRGTNEKLFF.

CDR3 sequence: CASSLALLGGGSYEQYF. The DNA of the CDR3 is TGTGCCAGCAGCTTAGCACTTCTCGGCGGGGGCTCCTACGAGCAGTACTTC. The V and J genes are TRBV7-8 and TRBJ2-7, with 7 bases lining up with TRBD2. Germline V gives CDR1 SGHVS, CDR2 FQNEAQ. The CDR3 totals 17 residues. V was pared by 0 bases and J by 0 bases, with 8 bases of the junction left unmatched.

This clone was counted once. This chain joins TRBV19 and TRBJ2-6, with TRBD1 identical over 8 bases. This CDR3 spans 15 amino acids. The germline V gene encodes CDR1 LNHDA and CDR2 SQIVND (reference sequence). The V gene end was trimmed by 6 bases and the J gene end by 7 bases; junction bases not matched to a gene: 8. In DNA form, the CDR3 reads TGTGCCAGTAGCCCTACAGGGGGGCACGCCAACGTCCTGACTTTC. Its protein is CASSPTGGHANVLTF.

The chain recombines TRBV5-5 with TRBJ2-7; 8 bases line up with TRBD1. The CDR3 spans 15 residues. V lost 0 bases, J lost 3 bases, and 5 bases stayed unmatched. The germline V gene encodes CDR1 SGHKS and CDR2 YYEKEE (reference sequence). CDR3 amino acids: CASSLEAGGNYEQYF. DNA for the CDR3: TGTGCCAGCAGCTTGGAGGCAGGGGGCAACTACGAGCAGTACTTC.

The V gene is TRBV12-5, the J gene TRBJ1-6, with 10 nucleotides matching TRBD1. Germline V gives CDR1 LGHNT, CDR2 FRNRAP. The ends lost 3 bases at V and 6 bases at J; junction bases unmatched: 8. The CDR3 consists of 17 residues. The CDR3 bases are TGTGCTAGTGGTTTCCTCGGGACAGGGGCCCCTAATTCACCCCTCCACTTT. This gives the protein CASGFLGTGAPNSPLHF. Supplemented by reference TRBV12-5 and TRBJ1-6, the full variable domain reads DARVTQTPRHKVTEMGQEVTMRCQPILGHNTVFWYRQTMMQGLELLAYFRNRAPLDDSGMPKDRFSAEMPDATLATLKIQPSEPRDSAVYFCASGFLGTGAPNSPLHFGNGTRLTVT.

The chain couples TRBV3-1 (or the pseudogene TRBV3-2) to TRBJ2-2; 7 positions match TRBD2. CDR3 length: 18 residues. CDR1 is LGHDT and CDR2 is YNNKEL in the germline V gene (reference sequence). Trimming at V came to 3 bases and at J to 0 bases, leaving 10 bases not matched to a gene. The CDR3 protein is CASSHLTRLAPNTGELFF. The CDR3 DNA sequence: TGTGCCAGCAGCCACCTCACCCGACTAGCTCCGAACACCGGGGAGCTGTTTTTT.

V is TRBV7-3 and J is TRBJ2-7; 14 bases map to TRBD2. Germline assignment: CDR1 SGHTA and CDR2 FQGTGA. The CDR3 is 15 amino acids. V lost 1 base and J lost 5; bases outside the gene matches: 1. The CDR3 protein is CASSLMGLAGDEQYF. DNA for the CDR3: TGTGCCAGCAGCTTAATGGGACTAGCGGGAGACGAGCAGTACTTC.

This clone was picked up a small number of times. This chain connects TRBV5-4 to TRBJ2-2, with 8 positions matching TRBD2. The germline gives CDR1 SGHNT, CDR2 YYREEE (reference sequence). V dropped 4 bases and J dropped 4; count of bases not matched to a gene: 12. CDR3 size: 17 residues. As DNA, the CDR3 is TGTGCCAGCAGCCCCTTGGCCGGGGGGGCGGGCACCGGGGAGCTGTTTTTT. Translation gives CASSPLAGGAGTGELFF.

The V gene is TRBV9, the J gene TRBJ2-3, with D perhaps matching TRBD2 (5 bases). Germline loops: CDR1 SGDLS, CDR2 YYNGEE. CDR3 length equals 20 residues. Trimming took 4 bases from V and 4 from J, leaving 31 bases between them. The CDR3, as DNA: TGTGCCAGCAGCCCACGCAGAGTGGGTATGGTTGACGGCGGGCCAGATACGCAGTATTTT. Its protein is CASSPRRVGMVDGGPDTQYF.

The chain links TRBV6-5 to TRBJ2-7, with TRBD1 identical over 7 bases. From germline, CDR1 is MNHEY and CDR2 SVGAGI. The CDR3 spans 14 residues. J gave up 1 base and V 5 bases, and 5 bases lay outside the gene matches. The CDR3 region has the DNA TGTGCCAGCAGTCGCGACAGGGTGTCCTACGAGCAGTACTTC. It specifies CASSRDRVSYEQYF.

V is TRBV5-5 and J is TRBJ1-4; TRBD1 might be the D (6 bases). The CDR3 is made up of 15 amino acids. Between the trimmed V and J ends, which lost 3 bases and 6 bases, there was a span of 15 bases. Germline CDR1 reads SGHKS; CDR2 reads YYEKEE (reference sequence). As DNA, the CDR3 is TGTGCCAGCAGCTACCGACCGGGGGGCGATGAAAAACTGTTTTTT. Its translation is CASSYRPGGDEKLFF.

Sample share makes this clone medium-sized. The genes are TRBV5-1 and TRBJ2-2; maybe TRBD2 (6 bases). The V and J ends lost 2 bases and 4 bases respectively, with 12 bases between them. The CDR3 is 15 amino acids. Germline CDR1 SGHRS, CDR2 YFSETQ. The CDR3 sequence is CASSFWEDLTGELFF. CDR3 bases: TGCGCCAGCAGCTTCTGGGAGGACCTCACCGGGGAGCTGTTTTTT.